The TCR beta chain described here comes from a study of T cells in Graves' hyperthyroidism and ophthalmopathy. Across the whole study: Peripheral blood was collected at initial diagnosis, before any treatment.

Findings of the study overall: In validation, the model predicted ophthalmopathy. These predictions came a median around 5.9 months before onset. Expanded thyroid clonotypes (above 0.001) were mostly also found in blood.

Absence of ophthalmopathy progression within 18 months defined stable Graves' hyperthyroidism. On this clonotype: The target antigen is unknown.

The CDR3 is made up of 13 amino acids. The germline V gene encodes CDR1 SNHLY and CDR2 FYNNEI. Trimming shortened V by 7 bases and J by 5 bases, and 12 bases separated the two germline ends. Amplification of TCR beta CDR3 regions used RNA as the template. The HTBI primer set drove a first-round RT-PCR of the TCR CDR3. TCRdb itself ran the multiplex PCR reads through MiXCR, one entry per CDR3 protein. The sample lists about 180,000 distinct CDR3 sequences; around 15% were seen once. V and J are TRBV2 and TRBJ1-5; no firm D call. Sequenced sample: blood. The clonotype was recovered from a woman aged 45-65 years with Graves' hyperthyroidism. The CDR3 loop reads CASTKGGDQPQHF. In nucleotides, the CDR3 is TGTGCCAGCACCAAGGGTGGGGATCAGCCCCAGCATTTT.